The 30 T cell receptor beta chains below were found in one sample sequenced in a study of T cells in Graves' hyperthyroidism and ophthalmopathy. Amplification yielded TCR beta CDR3 regions, with RNA transcripts as the source. The study used the HTBI primer set for a first-round RT-PCR of the TCR CDR3. TCRdb used MiXCR to reprocess the multiplex PCR reads, holding one entry per CDR3 protein. The sample carries some 440,000 distinct CDR3 sequences, 15% to 19% recorded once. Specimen: blood. These receptors all stem from a woman between 18 and 29 years old with Graves' hyperthyroidism.

In its sample, this clonotype was seen many times. This chain joins TRBV7-8 and TRBJ2-7; 14 nucleotides agree with TRBD2. J lost 2 bases, V lost 4 bases, and 4 bases had no gene match. This CDR3 has 16 amino acids. Germline assignment: CDR1 SGHVS and CDR2 FQNEAQ. CDR3 sequence (DNA): TGTGCCAGCAGCTCGCTGACTAGCGGGAGGGCCTACGAGCAGTACTTC. This codes for CASSSLTSGRAYEQYF.

This clonotype was picked up many times. V usage is TRBV5-1 and J usage is TRBJ2-2, with D possibly TRBD1 on 6 matching bases. The CDR3 has 16 residues. Germline V gene sequence: CDR1 SGHRS, CDR2 YFSETQ. V was clipped by 4 bases and J by 1 base, with 14 bases between them. The CDR3 sequence is CASSAGVMLNTGELFF. CDR3 nucleotide sequence: TGCGCCAGCAGCGCAGGGGTAATGTTGAACACCGGGGAGCTGTTTTTT.

This clonotype was seen repeatedly, ten times or more. This chain links TRBV18 with TRBJ2-7, with D possibly TRBD1 on 5 matching bases. The CDR3 contains 14 residues. V was shortened by 3 bases and J by 3 bases, with 12 bases between the two germline ends. Germline V lookup: CDR1 KGHSH, CDR2 LQKENI. Here the CDR3 DNA reads TGTGCCAGCTCACCCCAGGACACGAGCTACGAGCAGTACTTC. Protein sequence: CASSPQDTSYEQYF.

This clonotype was recorded many times. The rearrangement uses TRBV29-1 and TRBJ1-2; TRBD1 might be the D (5 bases). Trimming took off 4 bases at V and 5 bases at J, with 14 bases between the two ends. Germline lookup yields CDR1 SQVTM and CDR2 ANQGSEA. There are 13 residues in the CDR3. For the CDR3, the DNA is TGCAGCGTTGGGGGGGTTGGCTCTTATGGCTACACCTTC. It encodes CSVGGVGSYGYTF.

The V call is TRBV29-1, the J call TRBJ2-2, with D hard to call. V lost 7 bases and J 3 bases, leaving 6 bases between the germline ends. The CDR3 extends over 11 amino acids. The germline V gene encodes CDR1 SQVTM and CDR2 ANQGSEA. CDR3 protein: CSGRHTGELFF. The CDR3 DNA sequence: TGCAGCGGCCGGCACACCGGGGAGCTGTTTTTT.

The rearrangement uses TRBV20-1 and TRBJ1-4; no reliable D call. V was pared by 3 bases and J by 0 bases, with 8 bases between. The CDR3 consists of 14 residues. Germline V gene sequence: CDR1 DFQATT, CDR2 SNEGSKA (reference sequence). CDR3 nucleotides: TGCAGTGCTAGTCTGGGCTCAACTAATGAAAAACTGTTTTTT. Protein: CSASLGSTNEKLFF.

This clonotype has only one observation. This may be a read error, as it is one base from a much larger clone. Written as DNA, the CDR3 is TGCAGTGCACAACTAGCGGCAGGCTACGAGCAGTACTTC. Residues: CSAQLAAGYEQYF. The chain links TRBV20-1 to TRBJ2-7; 8 positions agree with TRBD2. The trim removed 6 bases at V and 3 bases at J, leaving 7 bases unmatched. The V gene's germline CDR1 is DFQATT and CDR2 SNEGSKA (reference sequence). This CDR3 is 13 amino acids long.

This clonotype was detected ten times or more. The chain is built from TRBV6-5 and TRBJ1-4, with TRBD1 matching 9 bases. J gave up 5 bases and V 1 base, and 2 bases lay outside the gene matches. Germline assignment: CDR1 MNHEY and CDR2 SVGAGI. The CDR3 has 15 residues. The CDR3 region has the DNA TGTGCCAGCAGTTACTTACAGGGGGCGAATGAAAAACTGTTTTTT. Translation gives CASSYLQGANEKLFF.

There are a few counts of this clonotype. Just one base apart from a much larger clone, this may be a read error. The gene calls are TRBV11-3 and TRBJ2-4, with D perhaps TRBD2 (6 bases). The CDR3 spans 12 residues. The germline gives CDR1 SGHNT, CDR2 YENEEA. CDR3 in DNA: TGTGCCCGCAGCCCGGGGGAAAACATTCAGTACTTC. Translating it yields CARSPGENIQYF.

The gene calls are TRBV11-3 and TRBJ1-1; tentatively, D is TRBD1 (5 bases). Trimming removed 5 bases at V and 3 bases at J, with 19 bases between. Germline lookup yields CDR1 SGHNT and CDR2 YENEEA. The CDR3 length is 16 residues. The CDR3 region has the DNA TGTGCCAGCAGCGAAGATCCGGGACGGATCTACACTGAAGCTTTCTTT. This codes for CASSEDPGRIYTEAFF. The full variable domain, its missing parts supplied by reference TRBV11-3 and TRBJ1-1, is EAGVVQSPRYKIIEKKQPVAFWCNPISGHNTLYWYLQNLGQGPELLIRYENEEAVDDSQLPKDRFSAERLKGVDSTLKIQPAELGDSAVYLCASSEDPGRIYTEAFFGQGTRLTVV.

This clonotype was seen at least ten times. This chain uses TRBV3-1 with TRBJ1-3; 7 bases are a match to TRBD1. The CDR3 spans 14 residues. V shed 8 bases and J 3 bases; nucleotides not matched to a gene: 7. CDR1 and CDR2 from the germline V gene are LGHDT and YNNKEL (reference sequence). Here the CDR3 reads CASGETGFGNTIYF. The DNA for the CDR3 is TGTGCCAGCGGCGAGACAGGGTTTGGAAACACCATATATTTT.

In its sample, this clonotype was seen many times. This chain connects TRBV7-8 to TRBJ2-7, with 11 bases that match TRBD2. This CDR3 is 15 amino acids long. Looked up from germline, CDR1 is SGHVS and CDR2 is FQNEAQ. V lost 2 bases and J lost 2; bases outside the gene matches: 2. The CDR3 nucleotides are TGTGCCAGCAGCTTACTAGCGGGGGGCGCCTACGAGCAGTACTTC. It yields the protein CASSLLAGGAYEQYF. Complete variable domain (other parts from reference TRBV7-8 and TRBJ2-7): GAGVSQSPRYKVAKRGQDVALRCDPISGHVSLFWYQQALGQGPEFLTYFQNEAQLDKSGLPSDRFFAERPEGSVSTLKIQRTQQEDSAVYLCASSLLAGGAYEQYFGPGTRLTVT.

Ten or more counts support this clonotype. The rearrangement joins TRBV5-8 to TRBJ2-7; 7 nucleotides line up with TRBD2. V lost 4 bases, J lost 4 bases, and 11 bases stayed unmatched. Germline V gene data show CDR1 as SGHTS and CDR2 as YDEGEE. The CDR3 extends over 15 amino acids. CDR3 protein: CASSPGTRELYEQYF. In nucleotides, the CDR3 is TGTGCCAGCAGCCCTGGCACGCGGGAGCTTTACGAGCAGTACTTC.

This clonotype was picked up many times. The chain has TRBV14 and TRBJ2-1, with D possibly being TRBD2 (6 bases). The V end was cut by 0 bases, the J end by 10 bases, with 10 bases between. The CDR3 contains 13 residues. Germline CDR1 SGHDN, CDR2 FVKESK. The CDR3 region is CASSQDLAGEQFF. In nucleotides, the CDR3 is TGTGCCAGCAGCCAAGATTTGGCGGGGGAGCAGTTCTTC.

Turning to this clonotype: A clone one base away is much larger, so this may be a read error. The genes are TRBV5-1 and TRBJ1-1; weak D call: TRBD1 (6 bases). Germline V gene data show CDR1 as SGHRS and CDR2 as YFSETQ. This CDR3 spans 13 amino acids. The DNA for the CDR3 is TGCGCCAACAGCTGGGGGACAAACACTGAAGCTTTCTTT. Its protein is CANSWGTNTEAFF.

This clonotype was recorded many times. The J gene is TRBJ2-3, the V gene TRBV24-1, with 9 bases aligning to TRBD1. Per the germline V gene, CDR1 is KGHDR and CDR2 is SFDVKD. CDR3 size: 13 residues. The ends lost 9 bases at V and 6 bases at J; junction bases unmatched: 6. In DNA form, the CDR3 reads TGTGCCACCGGGACAGGGCTGCGCGATACGCAGTATTTT. The encoded protein is CATGTGLRDTQYF.

The V gene is TRBV5-4, the J gene TRBJ2-3; 11 nucleotides agree with TRBD2. The CDR3 sequence is 16 residues long. Germline loops: CDR1 SGHNT, CDR2 YYREEE (reference sequence). V dropped 2 bases and J dropped 4; count of bases not matched to a gene: 6. The CDR3 DNA reads as TGTGCCAGCAGCTTTCCCCTAGCGGGAGGATCAGATACGCAGTATTTT. It yields the protein CASSFPLAGGSDTQYF.

This clonotype came up many times. The chain recombines TRBV12-3 or TRBV12-4 with TRBJ1-2; no reliable D call. The CDR3 length is 15 residues. With 3 bases removed from V and 7 bases from J, the gap between germline ends came to 18 bases. Written as DNA, the CDR3 is TGTGCCAGCAGTTTTTTTTCTCCTATCGAGGCTGGCTACACCTTC. Residues: CASSFFSPIEAGYTF.

The V call is TRBV20-1, the J call TRBJ1-4; no firm D call. The CDR3 spans 14 residues. Looked up from germline, CDR1 is DFQATT and CDR2 is SNEGSKA (reference sequence). V was cut by 5 bases and J by 0 bases, with 10 bases left in between. As DNA, the CDR3 is TGCAGTGCTTTAAGCTTTGCAACTAATGAAAAACTGTTTTTT. This encodes CSALSFATNEKLFF.

This clonotype was found many times. This chain links TRBV2 with TRBJ2-1; D is ambiguous. V was pared by 5 bases and J by 8 bases, with 10 bases between. This CDR3 region has 12 residues. The germline gives CDR1 SNHLY, CDR2 FYNNEI. The CDR3 coding sequence is TGTGCCAGCAGTAGGGCCGTAGATGAGCAGTTCTTC. Protein product: CASSRAVDEQFF.

This clonotype has a count of ten or more. The genes are TRBV11-1 and TRBJ2-2; 10 bases align to TRBD2. J gave up 0 bases and V 5 bases, and 6 bases lay outside the gene matches. This CDR3 is 17 amino acids long. Per germline, CDR1 SGHAT and CDR2 FQDESV (reference sequence). This chain's CDR3 is CASSLSSGGANTGELFF. DNA of the CDR3: TGTGCCAGCAGCCTTAGCAGCGGGGGGGCGAACACCGGGGAGCTGTTTTTT.

Only a few counts were recorded for this clonotype. This chain joins TRBV12-3 or TRBV12-4 and TRBJ1-5; no firm D call. This CDR3 contains 15 residues. V was shortened by 1 base and J by 0 bases, with 7 bases between the two germline ends. CDR3 DNA: TGTGCCAGCAGTTTAGGGGCTTATAGCAATCAGCCCCAGCATTTT. Encoded protein: CASSLGAYSNQPQHF.

This clonotype was picked up a small number of times. The CDR3 protein is CSAGDTRDYSNQPQHF. The CDR3 bases are TGCAGTGCTGGGGACACCCGGGATTATAGCAATCAGCCCCAGCATTTT. The chain carries TRBV20-1 and TRBJ1-5, with D maybe TRBD1 (6 bases). CDR1 and CDR2 (germline): DFQATT, SNEGSKA (reference sequence). The ends were cut back, 5 bases at V and 0 bases at J, with 17 bases in the middle. This CDR3 spans 16 amino acids.

The chain has TRBV6-1 and TRBJ2-7; unclear D gene. Germline V gene sequence: CDR1 MNHNS, CDR2 SASEGT. The V and J ends lost 4 bases and 3 bases respectively, with 10 bases between them. The CDR3 contains 13 residues. CDR3 protein: CASSVGLYYEQYF. In DNA, the CDR3 is TGTGCCAGCAGTGTCGGGTTGTACTACGAGCAGTACTTC.

Many counts were recorded for this clonotype. The V call is TRBV27, the J call TRBJ1-3; D unclear. Germline lookup yields CDR1 MNHEY and CDR2 SMNVEV (reference sequence). The CDR3 length is 15 residues. The V gene lost 4 bases and the J gene lost 5 bases, with 15 bases spanning the gap. The CDR3 region is CASSSLWEGRNTIYF. The CDR3 nucleotides are TGTGCCAGCAGTTCGCTTTGGGAAGGGAGAAACACCATATATTTT.

The table lists this clonotype with many counts. This chain connects TRBV6-5 to TRBJ1-2; 12 bases line up with TRBD1. The V gene end was trimmed by 0 bases and the J gene end by 8 bases; junction bases not matched to a gene: 4. Germline CDR1 and CDR2: MNHEY and SVGAGI. The CDR3 contains 15 residues. The CDR3 DNA is TGTGCCAGCAGTTACTCGGGACAGGGGGCTGACGGCTACACCTTC. Its protein is CASSYSGQGADGYTF.

This clonotype was counted only a few times. This chain joins TRBV6-1 and TRBJ1-4; 9 bases are shared with TRBD1. In germline, CDR1 is MNHNS, CDR2 SASEGT. Trimming cost V 8 bases and J 8 bases; bases outside gene matches: 6. This CDR3 has 13 residues. CDR3 coding DNA: TGTGCCAGCGTCAGACAGGGGGACGAAAAACTGTTTTTT. Translating gives CASVRQGDEKLFF.

This clonotype was seen at least ten times. DNA for the CDR3: TGTGCCAGCAGCTTAGGGGTAGGCTCCTACGAGCAGTACTTC. Translation gives CASSLGVGSYEQYF. The chain links TRBV7-2 to TRBJ2-7; no clear D gene. This CDR3 spans 14 amino acids. Looked up from germline, CDR1 is SGHTA and CDR2 is FQGNSA. Trimming removed 1 base at V and 0 bases at J, with 7 bases between.

This clonotype was seen repeatedly, ten times or more. The chain links TRBV2 to TRBJ2-1; D unresolved. The V end lost 5 bases, the J end lost 4 bases, and 15 bases lay between the germline ends. The germline gives CDR1 SNHLY, CDR2 FYNNEI. This CDR3 contains 15 residues. CDR3 in amino acids: CASSLIRTPYNEQFF. The DNA for the CDR3 is TGTGCCAGCAGTCTTATAAGGACCCCATACAATGAGCAGTTCTTC.

This clonotype was found many times. The J gene is TRBJ2-7, the V gene TRBV7-9, with TRBD2 as a possible D gene (6 bases). Deletions cut 5 bases from V and 4 bases from J, with 15 bases between. This CDR3 has 14 residues. In germline, CDR1 is SEHNR, CDR2 FQNEAQ (reference sequence). CDR3 residues: CASSREGGAYEQYF. The DNA for the CDR3 is TGTGCCAGCAGCCGCGAAGGAGGGGCTTACGAGCAGTACTTC.